This passage covers 21 T cell receptor beta chains from one sample sequenced in a study of cytomegalovirus exposure and HLA in healthy donors. Use of 60 Vbeta and 13 Jbeta primers characterized the PCR. Method: immunoSEQ multiplex PCR; TCRdb's copy keeps in-frame clones and lacks some. The table has roughly 200,000 clones, about 80% seen once; the top ten hold about 0.72%. The sequencing input was PBMCs. These receptors all come from a woman between 40 and 55 years old in good health and CMV-seronegative.

V usage is TRBV14 and J usage is TRBJ2-5; TRBD1 might be the D (5 bases). CDR3 length: 12 residues. V shed 6 bases and J shed 2 bases, with 7 bases lying between them. Germline V CDR1 and CDR2: SGHDN, FVKESK. CDR3 in amino acids: CASRRQQETQYF. CDR3 nucleotides: TGTGCCAGCAGAAGACAGCAAGAGACCCAGTACTTC.

The rearrangement joins TRBV27 to TRBJ2-7; no definite D call. This CDR3 contains 14 residues. CDR1 is MNHEY, CDR2 SMNVEV, per germline (reference sequence). Between the trimmed V and J ends, which lost 5 bases and 4 bases, there was a span of 15 bases. CDR3 sequence: CASSGRGTSYEQYF. CDR3 bases: TGTGCCAGCAGTGGCCGCGGCACGTCATACGAGCAGTACTTC.

This clone appeared once. The rearrangement joins TRBV7-9 to TRBJ1-5; the match to TRBD1 covers 7 bases. The CDR3 is made up of 17 amino acids. The germline V gene has CDR1 SEHNR and CDR2 FQNEAQ (reference sequence). V shed 2 bases, J shed 4 bases, and the junction held 11 bases outside the gene matches. CDR3: CASSLFIGRGVNQPQHF. The CDR3 bases are TGTGCCAGCAGCTTATTCATTGGCAGGGGGGTAAATCAGCCCCAGCATTTT. The complete variable domain, with remaining parts taken from reference TRBV7-9 and TRBJ1-5, reads DTGVSQNPRHKITKRGQNVTFRCDPISEHNRLYWYRQTLGQGPEFLTYFQNEAQLEKSRLLSDRFSAERPKGSFSTLEIQRTEQGDSAMYLCASSLFIGRGVNQPQHFGDGTRLSIL.

J is TRBJ2-7 and V is TRBV2, with D possibly matching TRBD1 (5 bases). CDR3 length: 15 amino acids. Germline V gene lookup returns CDR1 SNHLY and CDR2 FYNNEI. The ends were cut back, 5 bases at V and 0 bases at J, with 14 bases in the middle. The CDR3 spells CASSRQPSSSYEQYF. In nucleotides, the CDR3 is TGTGCCAGCAGTAGACAGCCCTCGAGCTCCTACGAGCAGTACTTC.

This clone came up once. The chain couples TRBV7-8 to TRBJ1-1; 8 positions match TRBD1. With 5 bases clipped from V and 0 bases from J, the junction kept 20 bases outside the gene matches. The CDR3 is 20 amino acids. Germline V CDR1 and CDR2: SGHVS, FQNEAQ. Here the CDR3 reads CASSARQTGAIHNLNTEAFF. CDR3 sequence (DNA): TGTGCCAGCAGCGCCCGGCAGACAGGGGCGATCCATAACTTGAACACTGAAGCTTTCTTT.

The V and J genes are TRBV11-2 and TRBJ2-5; possibly TRBD2 for D (5 bases). Per the germline V gene, CDR1 is SGHAT and CDR2 is FQNNGV. This CDR3 is 13 amino acids long. The V gene lost 3 bases and the J gene lost 4 bases, with 9 bases spanning the gap. CDR3 in amino acids: CASSFEGIETQYF. The CDR3 coding sequence is TGTGCCAGCAGCTTTGAGGGAATAGAGACCCAGTACTTC. Supplemented by reference TRBV11-2 and TRBJ2-5, the full variable domain reads EAGVAQSPRYKIIEKRQSVAFWCNPISGHATLYWYQQILGQGPKLLIQFQNNGVVDDSQLPKDRFSAERLKGVDSTLKIQPAKLEDSAVYLCASSFEGIETQYFGPGTRLLVL.

In this sample, this clone turned up once. V usage is TRBV10-1 and J usage is TRBJ2-1, with TRBD1 identical over 8 bases. The J segment lost 8 bases and the V segment lost 3 bases, leaving 12 bases of the junction unmatched. Germline CDR1 reads WNHNN; CDR2 reads SYGVQD (reference sequence). The CDR3 consists of 16 residues. The CDR3 loop reads CASSDYDRGLLHEQFF. DNA for the CDR3: TGCGCCAGCAGTGATTACGACAGGGGACTTCTACATGAGCAGTTCTTC.

The DNA for the CDR3 is TGTGCCAGCAGAGAGACAGGGGGAAACACCATATATTTT. Protein product: CASRETGGNTIYF. The rearrangement uses TRBV9 and TRBJ1-3, with TRBD1 identical over 7 bases. The CDR3 covers 13 residues. Trimming removed 5 bases from V and 4 bases from J; junction bases left unmatched: 3. Germline CDR1 is SGDLS and CDR2 is YYNGEE.

This sequence joins TRBV5-1 and TRBJ2-1, with a weak D call TRBD2 (5 bases). Germline CDR1 SGHRS, CDR2 YFSETQ. The CDR3 loop spans 14 amino acids. The ends were cut back, 0 bases at V and 4 bases at J, with 8 bases in the middle. The CDR3 spells CASSLVLAYNEQFF. For the CDR3, the DNA is TGCGCCAGCAGCTTGGTCCTAGCATACAATGAGCAGTTCTTC. The variable domain in full, completed from reference TRBV5-1 and TRBJ2-1, reads KAGVTQTPRYLIKTRGQQVTLSCSPISGHRSVSWYQQTPGQGLQFLFEYFSETQRNKGNFPGRFSGRQFSNSRSEMNVSTLELGDSALYLCASSLVLAYNEQFFGPGTRLTVL.

The chain uses TRBV5-1 and TRBJ2-5, with D possibly matching TRBD2 (7 bases). V lost 0 bases and J lost 1, with 13 bases in between. CDR1 SGHRS and CDR2 YFSETQ come from the germline V gene. This CDR3 is built from 16 residues. The CDR3 bases are TGCGCCAGCAGCTTGGGCGGGGGCGCTATCCAAGAGACCCAGTACTTC. Residues: CASSLGGGAIQETQYF.

This clone appeared many times. The genes are TRBV2 and TRBJ1-6; D not resolved. The V end was cut by 6 bases, the J end by 13 bases, with 10 bases between. The CDR3 consists of 11 residues. Germline V gene data show CDR1 as SNHLY and CDR2 as FYNNEI. In nucleotides, the CDR3 is TGTGCCAGCAGGGCGGCCGGGCCCCTCCACTTT. Translating gives CASRAAGPLHF.

The V gene is TRBV9, the J gene TRBJ1-6, with 7 bases lining up with TRBD1. The CDR3 spans 14 residues. Germline-derived CDR1 and CDR2 are SGDLS and YYNGEE. V dropped 4 bases and J dropped 8; count of bases not matched to a gene: 6. This CDR3 is CASSPRTGDSPLHF. CDR3 in DNA: TGTGCCAGCAGCCCCCGGACAGGTGATTCACCCCTCCACTTT.

The V gene is TRBV14, the J gene TRBJ2-1; 9 nucleotides line up with TRBD1. After removal of 0 bases from V and 6 bases from J, the junction contained 24 bases not matched to a gene. This CDR3 is built from 22 residues. In germline, CDR1 is SGHDN, CDR2 FVKESK. The CDR3 DNA sequence: TGTGCCAGCAGCCAAGATACCCTAGGACAGGGGAAGAGGTGGTCGGTCCCCAATGAGCAGTTCTTC. It is translated as CASSQDTLGQGKRWSVPNEQFF.

The chain carries TRBV11-2 and TRBJ1-3; unclear D gene. CDR1 is SGHAT and CDR2 is FQNNGV in the germline V gene. This CDR3 has 15 amino acids. The V end lost 2 bases, the J end lost 0 bases, and 8 bases lay between the germline ends. This CDR3 reads CASSLWASSGNTIYF. In DNA form, the CDR3 reads TGTGCCAGCAGCTTATGGGCGAGCTCTGGAAACACCATATATTTT.

The chain joins TRBV27 to TRBJ2-2; maybe TRBD1 (6 bases). Trimming took 6 bases from V and 6 from J, leaving 29 bases between them. The CDR3 contains 19 residues. Germline loops: CDR1 MNHEY, CDR2 SMNVEV (reference sequence). CDR3 amino acids: CASSPRGAGPRGAAGELFF. The CDR3 DNA is TGTGCCAGCAGCCCCAGGGGCGCCGGCCCTCGGGGCGCCGCCGGGGAGCTGTTTTTT.

The chain couples TRBV7-8 to TRBJ1-4; a possible D gene is TRBD1 (5 bases). Germline-derived CDR1 and CDR2 are SGHVS and FQNEAQ. The CDR3 runs to 17 residues. Trimming stripped 6 bases from V and 0 bases from J, with 17 bases between. CDR3: CASSASGTMATNEKLFF. The CDR3 nucleotides read TGTGCCAGCAGTGCTAGCGGGACTATGGCAACTAATGAAAAACTGTTTTTT.

The chain's CDR3 is CASNLGQGAAGELFF. The CDR3 DNA sequence: TGCGCCAGCAACCTTGGACAGGGGGCAGCCGGGGAGCTGTTTTTT. This chain links TRBV5-1 with TRBJ2-2, with 11 bases matching TRBD1. Unmatched junction bases numbered 7, after V lost 6 bases and J lost 6 bases. The CDR3 loop spans 15 amino acids. Germline CDR1 is SGHRS and CDR2 is YFSETQ.

This rearrangement joins TRBV2 to TRBJ1-1; no clear D. The CDR3 has 12 amino acids. Germline values: CDR1 SNHLY, CDR2 FYNNEI. The V end lost 7 bases, the J end lost 1 base, and 7 bases lay between the germline ends. In nucleotides, the CDR3 is TGTGCCAGCACGGGATCGAACACTGAAGCTTTCTTT. This sequence encodes CASTGSNTEAFF.

J is TRBJ2-1 and V is TRBV19; possibly TRBD2 for D (5 bases). V shed 4 bases and J shed 0 bases, with 13 bases lying between them. Looked up from germline, CDR1 is LNHDA and CDR2 is SQIVND (reference sequence). The CDR3 has 16 amino acids. The CDR3 region has the DNA TGTGCCAGTAGTACCGACACTAGTAGCTCCTACAATGAGCAGTTCTTC. Translation gives CASSTDTSSSYNEQFF.

The V and J genes are TRBV7-8 and TRBJ2-1; unclear D gene. Germline lookup yields CDR1 SGHVS and CDR2 FQNEAQ. Deletions cut 1 base from V and 7 bases from J, with 17 bases between. The length of the CDR3 is 16 residues. For the CDR3, the DNA is TGTGCCAGCAGCTTAGGGTATGGGCGTCCTGGGAATGAGCAGTTCTTC. Its protein product is CASSLGYGRPGNEQFF.

The chain couples TRBV19 to TRBJ1-5; unclear D gene. The CDR3 spans 16 residues. Per the germline V gene, CDR1 is LNHDA and CDR2 is SQIVND (reference sequence). Trimming left V 1 base short and J 3 bases short, with 13 bases between. CDR3 DNA sequence: TGTGCCAGTAGTATAGTCGAGGGAGGGCACAATCAGCCCCAGCATTTT. It yields the protein CASSIVEGGHNQPQHF.